Listed below are T cell receptor beta chains from one sample, sequenced in a study of T cells after yellow fever vaccination. TCRdb independently ran MiXCR on the 5' RACE reads; one entry per CDR3 protein. The repertoire holds around 610,000 distinct CDR3 sequences, with 13% as singletons. The specimen was PBMCs, collected on the day of the yellow fever booster vaccination. The receptors were gathered from a man in his thirties or forties who received the YFV17D yellow fever vaccine. Each CDR3 is given with its conserved first and last residue. The D gene is left open where the match is weak. Part of the rows lack a size; the others show once, few, many or a class for expanded clones.

d_gene: TRBD2
abundance: few
v_gene: TRBV2
j_gene: TRBJ2-5
CDR3aa: CASSESGRAGGLETQYF
CDR3nt: TGTGCCAGCAGTGAAAGCGGGCGAGCGGGAGGGCTGGAGACCCAGTACTTC

d_gene: TRBD1
abundance: few
v_gene: TRBV7-9
j_gene: TRBJ2-5
CDR3aa: CASRLTGYETQYF
CDR3nt: TGTGCCAGCAGGCTGACAGGGTATGAGACCCAGTACTTC

d_gene: NA
abundance: NA
v_gene: TRBV19
j_gene: TRBJ1-4
CDR3aa: CASSTINEKLFF
CDR3nt: TGTGCCAGTAGTACCATAAATGAAAAACTGTTTTTT

d_gene: NA
abundance: few
v_gene: TRBV12-3/TRBV12-4
j_gene: TRBJ2-3
CDR3aa: CASSLARGGFTDTQYF
CDR3nt: TGTGCCAGCAGTTTAGCGCGTGGGGGATTCACAGATACGCAGTATTTT

d_gene: NA
abundance: few
v_gene: TRBV3-1
j_gene: TRBJ2-7
CDR3aa: CASSQFWDYEQYF
CDR3nt: TGTGCCAGCAGCCAGTTTTGGGACTACGAGCAGTACTTC

d_gene: NA
abundance: few
v_gene: TRBV11-1
j_gene: TRBJ2-4
CDR3aa: CASSSRAEGNIQYF
CDR3nt: TGTGCCAGCAGCTCCCGGGCAGAGGGGAACATTCAGTACTTC

d_gene: TRBD2
abundance: few
v_gene: TRBV2
j_gene: TRBJ2-7
CDR3aa: CASRATSGRHYEQYF
CDR3nt: TGTGCCAGCAGGGCGACTAGCGGGAGACACTACGAGCAGTACTTC

d_gene: NA
abundance: NA
v_gene: TRBV7-2
j_gene: TRBJ2-3
CDR3aa: CASRIGSTDTQYF
CDR3nt: TGTGCCAGCCGTATTGGGAGCACAGATACGCAGTATTTT

d_gene: NA
abundance: few
v_gene: TRBV14
j_gene: TRBJ1-2
CDR3aa: CASSQIANYGYTF
CDR3nt: TGTGCCAGCAGCCAAATCGCTAACTATGGCTACACCTTC

d_gene: TRBD2
abundance: few
v_gene: TRBV12-3/TRBV12-4
j_gene: TRBJ2-1
CDR3aa: CASSSQTSGRTSEQFF
CDR3nt: TGTGCCAGCAGTTCCCAGACTAGCGGGAGGACTAGTGAGCAGTTCTTC

d_gene: NA
abundance: few
v_gene: TRBV7-7
j_gene: TRBJ2-4
CDR3aa: CASSAGIQGIQYF
CDR3nt: TGTGCTAGCAGCGCGGGGATACAAGGCATTCAGTACTTC

d_gene: NA
abundance: NA
v_gene: TRBV6-1
j_gene: TRBJ2-4
CDR3aa: CASSQDSFKNIQYF
CDR3nt: TGTGCCAGCAGTCAAGACAGCTTCAAAAACATTCAGTACTTC

d_gene: TRBD1
abundance: NA
v_gene: TRBV5-6
j_gene: TRBJ2-7
CDR3aa: CASSLGGTGNYEQYF
CDR3nt: TGTGCCAGCAGCTTGGGAGGGACAGGGAACTACGAGCAGTACTTC

d_gene: TRBD2
abundance: few
v_gene: TRBV11-3
j_gene: TRBJ2-1
CDR3aa: CASSFTSGHNEQFF
CDR3nt: TGTGCCAGCAGCTTTACTAGCGGCCACAATGAGCAGTTCTTC

d_gene: NA
abundance: NA
v_gene: TRBV30
j_gene: TRBJ1-1
CDR3aa: CAWSEGKGMNTEAFF
CDR3nt: TGTGCCTGGAGTGAAGGAAAGGGGATGAACACTGAAGCTTTCTTT

d_gene: NA
abundance: NA
v_gene: TRBV14
j_gene: TRBJ2-1
CDR3aa: CASSQLGVQAFF
CDR3nt: TGTGCCAGCAGCCAGCTTGGTGTACAGGCTTTCTTC

d_gene: TRBD2
abundance: few
v_gene: TRBV10-2
j_gene: TRBJ2-3
CDR3aa: CASSEPGLAGTDTQYF
CDR3nt: TGCGCCAGCAGTGAACCGGGACTAGCGGGCACAGATACGCAGTATTTT

d_gene: NA
abundance: few
v_gene: TRBV6-5
j_gene: TRBJ2-2
CDR3aa: CASSWQGLTGELFF
CDR3nt: TGTGCCAGCAGTTGGCAGGGGCTTACCGGGGAGCTGTTTTTT

d_gene: NA
abundance: few
v_gene: TRBV5-1
j_gene: TRBJ2-1
CDR3aa: CASSLGSTGDEQFF
CDR3nt: TGCGCCAGCAGCTTGGGTTCTACCGGAGATGAGCAGTTCTTC

d_gene: NA
abundance: NA
v_gene: TRBV2
j_gene: TRBJ1-1
CDR3aa: CASTWGVEAFF
CDR3nt: TGTGCCAGTACGTGGGGAGTGGAAGCTTTCTTT

d_gene: TRBD1
abundance: many
v_gene: TRBV20-1
j_gene: TRBJ2-1
CDR3aa: CSAADRAGNEQFF
CDR3nt: TGCAGTGCTGCCGACAGGGCGGGCAATGAGCAGTTCTTC

d_gene: NA
abundance: NA
v_gene: TRBV20-1
j_gene: TRBJ1-2
CDR3aa: CCARFSGGRPQFYGYTF
CDR3nt: TGCTGTGCTAGATTCAGTGGCGGGCGTCCCCAGTTCTATGGCTACACCTTC

d_gene: NA
abundance: NA
v_gene: TRBV7-2
j_gene: TRBJ2-3
CDR3aa: CASSPGHQSSLTQYF
CDR3nt: TGTGCCAGCAGCCCGGGACACCAATCCAGCCTTACGCAGTATTTT

d_gene: TRBD2
abundance: NA
v_gene: TRBV7-2
j_gene: TRBJ2-5
CDR3aa: CASSHLVTSGQETQYF
CDR3nt: TGTGCCAGCAGCCATCTTGTGACTAGCGGACAAGAGACCCAGTACTTC

d_gene: NA
abundance: NA
v_gene: TRBV7-9
j_gene: TRBJ2-7
CDR3aa: CASSANPYEQYF
CDR3nt: TGTGCCAGCAGCGCAAACCCCTACGAGCAGTACTTC

d_gene: NA
abundance: few
v_gene: TRBV3-1
j_gene: TRBJ1-5
CDR3aa: CASSPDPSGGTQHF
CDR3nt: TGTGCCAGCAGTCCTGACCCAAGCGGGGGGACCCAGCATTTT

d_gene: TRBD2
abundance: few
v_gene: TRBV5-5
j_gene: TRBJ2-7
CDR3aa: CASSLAGGFHF
CDR3nt: TGTGCCAGCAGCTTAGCGGGAGGTTTTCACTTC

d_gene: TRBD1
abundance: NA
v_gene: TRBV5-5
j_gene: TRBJ2-3
CDR3aa: CASSLGTGPSTDTQYF
CDR3nt: TGTGCCAGCAGCTTGGGGACAGGACCTAGCACAGATACGCAGTATTTT

d_gene: TRBD2
abundance: many
v_gene: TRBV9
j_gene: TRBJ2-1
CDR3aa: CASSLGLATIHEQFF
CDR3nt: TGTGCCAGCAGCCTTGGACTAGCCACCATCCATGAGCAGTTCTTC

d_gene: NA
abundance: many
v_gene: TRBV5-1
j_gene: TRBJ2-5
CDR3aa: CASSSTVGPLGGETQYF
CDR3nt: TGCGCCAGCAGTTCCACCGTGGGACCCCTCGGAGGAGAGACCCAGTACTTC

d_gene: NA
abundance: many
v_gene: TRBV14
j_gene: TRBJ2-1
CDR3aa: CASSTTRATIGDEQFF
CDR3nt: TGTGCCAGCAGCACGACCCGGGCTACAATTGGGGATGAGCAGTTCTTC

d_gene: NA
abundance: few
v_gene: TRBV20-1
j_gene: TRBJ2-7
CDR3aa: CSANRESSYEQYF
CDR3nt: TGCAGTGCTAACAGGGAGAGCTCCTACGAGCAGTACTTC

d_gene: TRBD1
abundance: few
v_gene: TRBV6-1
j_gene: TRBJ2-5
CDR3aa: CASSNSGGVETQYF
CDR3nt: TGTGCCAGCAGTAATTCAGGGGGCGTGGAGACCCAGTACTTC

d_gene: NA
abundance: NA
v_gene: TRBV9
j_gene: TRBJ2-3
CDR3aa: CASSVGPTTDTQYF
CDR3nt: TGTGCCAGCAGCGTCGGGCCAACCACAGATACGCAGTATTTT

d_gene: TRBD1
abundance: NA
v_gene: TRBV27
j_gene: TRBJ2-7
CDR3aa: CASGRSGQGTYEQYF
CDR3nt: TGTGCCTCGGGAAGGTCGGGACAGGGCACCTACGAGCAGTACTTC

d_gene: NA
abundance: NA
v_gene: TRBV27
j_gene: TRBJ2-1
CDR3aa: CASSLSGLLEGLFYEQFF
CDR3nt: TGTGCCAGCAGTTTATCGGGTCTGCTGGAGGGATTATTTTATGAGCAGTTCTTC

d_gene: NA
abundance: few
v_gene: TRBV12-3/TRBV12-4
j_gene: TRBJ1-1
CDR3aa: CASSSGGTTEAFF
CDR3nt: TGTGCCAGCAGTTCAGGTGGGACCACTGAAGCTTTCTTT

d_gene: TRBD2
abundance: NA
v_gene: TRBV9
j_gene: TRBJ2-1
CDR3aa: CASSAGLAGGPYEQFF
CDR3nt: TGTGCCAGCAGCGCAGGACTAGCGGGAGGGCCCTATGAGCAGTTCTTC

d_gene: NA
abundance: NA
v_gene: TRBV9
j_gene: TRBJ2-7
CDR3aa: CASSVVDGTGEQYF
CDR3nt: TGTGCCAGCAGCGTAGTTGACGGGACTGGTGAGCAGTACTTC

d_gene: NA
abundance: few
v_gene: TRBV2
j_gene: TRBJ2-5
CDR3aa: CASSVVGGGETQYF
CDR3nt: TGTGCCAGCAGTGTTGTAGGGGGAGGAGAGACCCAGTACTTC